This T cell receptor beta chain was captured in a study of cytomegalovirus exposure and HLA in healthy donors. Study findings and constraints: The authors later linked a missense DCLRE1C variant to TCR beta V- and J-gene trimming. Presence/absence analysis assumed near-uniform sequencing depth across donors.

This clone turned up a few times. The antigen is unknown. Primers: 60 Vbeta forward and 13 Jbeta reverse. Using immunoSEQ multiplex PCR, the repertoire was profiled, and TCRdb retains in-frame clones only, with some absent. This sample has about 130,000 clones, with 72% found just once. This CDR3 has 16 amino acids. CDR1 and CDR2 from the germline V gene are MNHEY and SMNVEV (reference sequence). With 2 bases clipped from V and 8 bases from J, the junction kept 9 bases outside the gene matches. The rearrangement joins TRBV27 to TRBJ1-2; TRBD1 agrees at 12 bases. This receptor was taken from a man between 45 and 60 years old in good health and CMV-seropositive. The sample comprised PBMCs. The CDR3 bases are TGTGCCAGCAGTTTAGCCGGGACAGGGGGCTCGTCGGGCTACACCTTC. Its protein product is CASSLAGTGGSSGYTF.